Shown below are 18 T cell receptor beta chains from a single sample sequenced in a study of cytomegalovirus exposure and HLA in healthy donors. In the PCR, 60 Vbeta and 13 Jbeta primers were used. TCRdb's copy holds only in-frame clones and misses some; the assay was immunoSEQ multiplex PCR. Among 130,000 to 150,000 clones listed, 75% to 80% were seen once. Specimen: PBMCs. The source is a woman in her forties or fifties in good health and CMV-seronegative.

The chain combines TRBV6-5 with TRBJ1-4, with 10 bases aligning to TRBD1. This CDR3 is built from 14 residues. Germline CDR1 reads MNHEY; CDR2 reads SVGAGI. Germline trimming cut 4 bases from V and 8 bases from J; bases unmatched to any gene: 4. The CDR3 reads CASSSGTGEEKLFF. The CDR3 DNA is TGTGCCAGCAGTTCTGGGACAGGGGAGGAAAAACTGTTTTTT.

This sequence joins TRBV7-9 and TRBJ2-3, with D possibly being TRBD2 (6 bases). The CDR3 covers 15 residues. Trimming took 1 base from V and 4 from J, leaving 12 bases between them. Germline V CDR1 and CDR2: SEHNR, FQNEAQ (reference sequence). The CDR3: CASSLERVVADTQYF. CDR3 in DNA: TGTGCCAGCAGCTTAGAGCGGGTGGTGGCAGATACGCAGTATTTT. The full variable domain, rest sourced from reference TRBV7-9 and TRBJ2-3, is DTGVSQNPRHKITKRGQNVTFRCDPISEHNRLYWYRQTLGQGPEFLTYFQNEAQLEKSRLLSDRFSAERPKGSFSTLEIQRTEQGDSAMYLCASSLERVVADTQYFGPGTRLTVL.

This clone has only one observation. The chain recombines TRBV5-5 with TRBJ1-5; D call uncertain. The CDR3 consists of 13 residues. Trimming took off 4 bases at V and 9 bases at J, with 14 bases between the two ends. Germline CDR1 and CDR2: SGHKS and YYEKEE (reference sequence). The DNA for the CDR3 is TGTGCCAGCAGCCTCAGCGGTGAGCGGCCCCAGCATTTT. It is translated as CASSLSGERPQHF. Full variable domain (rest looked up from reference TRBV5-5 and TRBJ1-5): DAGVTQSPTHLIKTRGQQVTLRCSPISGHKSVSWYQQVLGQGPQFIFQYYEKEERGRGNFPDRFSARQFPNYSSELNVNALLLGDSALYLCASSLSGERPQHFGDGTRLSIL.

The sample holds a few counts of this clone. The rearrangement uses TRBV6-1 and TRBJ2-2, with 8 bases identical to TRBD2. Trimming removed 10 bases from V and 5 bases from J; junction bases left unmatched: 9. The length of the CDR3 is 14 residues. CDR1 is MNHNS and CDR2 is SASEGT in the germline V gene. CDR3 nucleotides: TGTGCCATTGCCGGGGGGGCAGAGACCGGGGAGCTGTTTTTT. Amino acid sequence: CAIAGGAETGELFF.

This clone was counted a few times. The CDR3 coding sequence is TGTGCCAGCAGCTTAGGCAGGGGGCGGACTGAAGCTTTCTTT. As protein: CASSLGRGRTEAFF. The chain employs TRBV7-9 and TRBJ1-1; TRBD1 aligns across 8 bases. This CDR3 has 14 amino acids. CDR1 SEHNR and CDR2 FQNEAQ come from the germline V gene (reference sequence). Germline trimming cut 1 base from V and 5 bases from J; bases unmatched to any gene: 3.

This rearrangement joins TRBV6-1 to TRBJ2-5; 12 bases line up with TRBD2. The ends lost 8 bases at V and 2 bases at J; junction bases unmatched: 0. CDR3 length: 13 residues. Germline V lookup: CDR1 MNHNS, CDR2 SASEGT. CDR3 nucleotide sequence: TGTGCCAGCGGACTAGCGGGGCAAGAGACCCAGTACTTC. It specifies CASGLAGQETQYF.

This clone was detected a few times. The chain uses TRBV15 and TRBJ2-1; a weak D match, TRBD2 (6 bases). Trimming shortened V by 1 base and J by 6 bases, and 13 bases separated the two germline ends. The length of the CDR3 is 15 residues. Germline V gene sequence: CDR1 LNHNV, CDR2 YYDKDF (reference sequence). The CDR3 here is CATSRAGTALNEQFF. The CDR3 nucleotides read TGTGCCACCAGCAGAGCCGGGACTGCACTCAATGAGCAGTTCTTC.

The CDR3 sequence: CASSWAGTGGYEQYF. The DNA of the CDR3 is TGTGCCAGCAGCTGGGCTGGGACAGGGGGCTACGAGCAGTACTTC. The rearrangement joins TRBV5-8 to TRBJ2-7; 11 nucleotides align to TRBD1. J was trimmed by 3 bases and V by 3 bases; bases with no gene match: 5. This CDR3 comprises 15 residues. The V gene's germline CDR1 is SGHTS and CDR2 YDEGEE. Supplemented by reference TRBV5-8 and TRBJ2-7, the full variable domain reads EAGVTQSPTHLIKTRGQQATLRCSPISGHTSVYWYQQALGLGLQFLLWYDEGEERNRGNFPPRFSGRQFPNYSSELNVNALELEDSALYLCASSWAGTGGYEQYFGPGTRLTVT.

This sequence joins TRBV7-8 and TRBJ1-4; perhaps TRBD1 as D (5 bases). The CDR3 totals 13 residues. The V gene lost 3 bases and the J gene lost 10 bases, with 12 bases spanning the gap. Germline CDR1 and CDR2: SGHVS and FQNEAQ. The CDR3, as DNA: TGTGCCAGCAGCTTTGGAGGGGACGGAAAACTGTTTTTT. Amino acids: CASSFGGDGKLFF.

J is TRBJ2-1 and V is TRBV6-1; 7 bases map to TRBD2. Per germline, CDR1 MNHNS and CDR2 SASEGT. The V and J ends lost 1 base and 8 bases, in that order; junction bases with no gene match: 8. The CDR3 consists of 15 residues. The chain's CDR3 is CASSEGWRGIDEQFF. CDR3 DNA sequence: TGTGCCAGCAGTGAAGGTTGGCGGGGGATTGATGAGCAGTTCTTC.

This chain connects TRBV5-5 to TRBJ2-5; 10 nucleotides align to TRBD1. Trimming at V came to 4 bases and at J to 5 bases, leaving 2 bases not matched to a gene. Per the germline V gene, CDR1 is SGHKS and CDR2 is YYEKEE (reference sequence). CDR3 length: 13 amino acids. The CDR3 loop is CASSGQGVETQYF. CDR3 coding DNA: TGTGCCAGCAGCGGACAGGGGGTTGAGACCCAGTACTTC.

The chain employs TRBV7-2 and TRBJ1-3; a possible D gene is TRBD1 (5 bases). This CDR3 region has 15 residues. The germline V gene encodes CDR1 SGHTA and CDR2 FQGNSA. Trimming pared 3 bases from V and 2 bases from J, leaving 11 bases between. CDR3 sequence (DNA): TGTGCCAGCAGCTTCTCGGGAGGGGCTGGAAACACCATATATTTT. Protein sequence: CASSFSGGAGNTIYF.

The gene calls are TRBV6-5 and TRBJ1-1, with D uncertain. With 6 bases removed from V and 5 bases from J, the gap between germline ends came to 13 bases. Germline V gives CDR1 MNHEY, CDR2 SVGAGI. This CDR3 is 13 amino acids long. CDR3 sequence (DNA): TGTGCCAGCAGCGTAGATACGTGGACTGAAGCTTTCTTT. Its translation: CASSVDTWTEAFF.

This chain links TRBV11-3 with TRBJ1-1, with 8 bases matching TRBD1. Germline V gives CDR1 SGHNT, CDR2 YENEEA. The CDR3 consists of 14 residues. V lost 4 bases and J lost 4; bases outside the gene matches: 5. CDR3 nucleotide sequence: TGTGCCAGCAGCTCAAATACAGGGGGCACTGAAGCTTTCTTT. This encodes CASSSNTGGTEAFF. Looking up the rest from reference TRBV11-3 and TRBJ1-1 gives the full variable domain: EAGVVQSPRYKIIEKKQPVAFWCNPISGHNTLYWYLQNLGQGPELLIRYENEEAVDDSQLPKDRFSAERLKGVDSTLKIQPAELGDSAVYLCASSSNTGGTEAFFGQGTRLTVV.

Points on this clone: This specimen includes other DNA sequences encoding the same CDR3. The chain combines TRBV7-9 with TRBJ1-5; tentative D call: TRBD1 (5 bases). The V gene's germline CDR1 is SEHNR and CDR2 FQNEAQ (reference sequence). The CDR3 has 14 amino acids. V shed 3 bases and J shed 3 bases, with 9 bases lying between them. The CDR3 region has the DNA TGTGCCAGCAGCTTGGGGCAGTCCAATCAGCCCCAGCATTTT. It specifies CASSLGQSNQPQHF.

The gene calls are TRBV6-4 and TRBJ1-6; no firm D call. Per the germline V gene, CDR1 is MRHNA and CDR2 is SNTAGT. V dropped 2 bases and J dropped 5 bases, with 13 bases sitting between them. The CDR3 length is 16 residues. The DNA for the CDR3 is TGTGCCAGCAGTGACGGAGCGGGTGGGGATAATTCACCCCTCCACTTT. Translating it yields CASSDGAGGDNSPLHF.

The chain recombines TRBV7-2 with TRBJ2-2, with D tentatively TRBD1 (5 bases). Trimming left V 5 bases short and J 4 bases short, with 17 bases between. CDR3 length: 16 residues. Germline V gene lookup returns CDR1 SGHTA and CDR2 FQGNSA. CDR3 amino acids: CASSLDTWGGTGELFF. The DNA of the CDR3 is TGTGCCAGCAGCCTTGACACCTGGGGCGGCACCGGGGAGCTGTTTTTT.

The chain has TRBV6-1 and TRBJ2-1; 9 bases map to TRBD2. There are 15 residues in the CDR3. The V gene end was trimmed by 3 bases and the J gene end by 2 bases; junction bases not matched to a gene: 2. The germline CDR1 and CDR2 sequences are MNHNS and SASEGT. CDR3 sequence: CASSEREGAYNEQFF. The CDR3 DNA follows: TGTGCCAGCAGTGAGCGGGAGGGAGCCTACAATGAGCAGTTCTTC.